A selection of T cell receptor beta chains follows, all from one sample in a study of CXCR3-negative and CXCR3-positive naive CD8 T cells. TCRdb re-called the 5' RACE reads and catalogs CDR3 proteins one per entry, DNA excluded. Its table lists tens of thousands of distinct CDR3 sequences. The sequencing sample was made of naive CXCR3- CD8+ T cells from blood. These receptors all stem from a human donor in good health. Some clones in this sample may be carry-over from other donors' samples. Both conserved end residues are part of each CDR3. Each record gives: V gene, J gene, CDR3 protein.

v_call: TRBV19
j_call: TRBJ2-5
cdr3_aa: CASKSGGLETQYF

v_call: TRBV25-1
j_call: TRBJ2-4
cdr3_aa: CASSGGSIQYF

v_call: TRBV24-1
j_call: TRBJ2-3
cdr3_aa: CATSDLSGDTQYF

v_call: TRBV7-8
j_call: TRBJ2-7
cdr3_aa: CASSLLGTQEPYEQYF

v_call: TRBV23-1
j_call: TRBJ2-1
cdr3_aa: CASSHRTGRYNEQFF

v_call: TRBV27
j_call: TRBJ2-1
cdr3_aa: CASRGQSSYNEQFF

v_call: TRBV5-1
j_call: TRBJ2-7
cdr3_aa: CASSAGQGGVEQYF

v_call: TRBV4-3
j_call: TRBJ2-3
cdr3_aa: CASSQGTGTSTQYF

v_call: TRBV20-1
j_call: TRBJ2-1
cdr3_aa: CSATAQGVDYNEQLF

v_call: TRBV14
j_call: TRBJ1-2
cdr3_aa: CASSPLLTSPNYGYTF

v_call: TRBV7-9
j_call: TRBJ2-1
cdr3_aa: CASSFDWASVSSYNEQFF

v_call: TRBV6-2/TRBV6-3
j_call: TRBJ2-1
cdr3_aa: CASSYGQGLVQFF

v_call: TRBV3-1
j_call: TRBJ2-2
cdr3_aa: CASSSQGAGTGELFF

v_call: TRBV29-1
j_call: TRBJ2-1
cdr3_aa: CSVDREYHNEQFF

v_call: TRBV23-1
j_call: TRBJ2-2
cdr3_aa: CASSQSARTGELFF

v_call: TRBV20-1
j_call: TRBJ2-5
cdr3_aa: CSARDLTGVWETQYF

v_call: TRBV5-4
j_call: TRBJ2-3
cdr3_aa: CASSARTGSTDTQYF

v_call: TRBV12-3/TRBV12-4
j_call: TRBJ2-2
cdr3_aa: CASSNTGELFF

v_call: TRBV16
j_call: TRBJ1-1
cdr3_aa: CASSQFVQGTEAFF

v_call: TRBV28
j_call: TRBJ2-5
cdr3_aa: CASSFPGVETQYF

v_call: TRBV12-5
j_call: TRBJ2-7
cdr3_aa: CASGFPGQGAYEQYF

v_call: TRBV14
j_call: TRBJ2-3
cdr3_aa: CASSQPGPTRGTDTQYF

v_call: TRBV29-1
j_call: TRBJ2-1
cdr3_aa: CSVGDRLAGGPGSPYNEQFF

v_call: TRBV7-2
j_call: TRBJ2-7
cdr3_aa: CASSFSLPGQGADEQYF

v_call: TRBV29-1
j_call: TRBJ2-7
cdr3_aa: CSVEVVSGSYEQYF

v_call: TRBV4-1
j_call: TRBJ1-1
cdr3_aa: CASSLTSGSVNTEAFF

v_call: TRBV5-1
j_call: TRBJ2-5
cdr3_aa: CASSLTDGTQYF

v_call: TRBV20-1
j_call: TRBJ2-5
cdr3_aa: CSARGLDGLAGGPGMVETQYF

v_call: TRBV4-3
j_call: TRBJ2-5
cdr3_aa: CASSQDRTSGAETQYF

v_call: TRBV6-5
j_call: TRBJ2-7
cdr3_aa: CASSYSARPCEQYF

v_call: TRBV12-3/TRBV12-4
j_call: TRBJ2-2
cdr3_aa: CATFKEAGELFF

v_call: TRBV12-3/TRBV12-4
j_call: TRBJ1-1
cdr3_aa: CASSTTGFGTEAFF

v_call: TRBV2
j_call: TRBJ1-2
cdr3_aa: CASRALPSNYGYTF

v_call: TRBV29-1
j_call: TRBJ2-3
cdr3_aa: CSGSPRGDPDTQYF

v_call: TRBV6-2/TRBV6-3
j_call: TRBJ2-1
cdr3_aa: CASSYSSGSSYNEQFF

v_call: TRBV29-1
j_call: TRBJ2-1
cdr3_aa: CSVEDGGVREQFF

v_call: TRBV6-4
j_call: TRBJ1-2
cdr3_aa: CASSDDPSTGSPMDGYTF

v_call: TRBV4-2
j_call: TRBJ1-3
cdr3_aa: CASSQDTGSGNTIYF

v_call: TRBV4-1
j_call: TRBJ2-7
cdr3_aa: CASSQDMGEGSYEQYF

v_call: TRBV28
j_call: TRBJ2-1
cdr3_aa: CASSPLWVPSYNEQFF

v_call: TRBV9
j_call: TRBJ2-2
cdr3_aa: CASSERGGIGELFF

v_call: TRBV7-2
j_call: TRBJ1-1
cdr3_aa: CASSFSQGEYEAFF

v_call: TRBV27
j_call: TRBJ2-7
cdr3_aa: CASSQRQSYEQYF

v_call: TRBV4-1
j_call: TRBJ2-3
cdr3_aa: CASSPGLAGGTDTQYF

v_call: TRBV19
j_call: TRBJ1-5
cdr3_aa: CASSISDSSTTQHF

v_call: TRBV7-9
j_call: TRBJ2-1
cdr3_aa: CASSLAESGTGAIEQFF

v_call: TRBV29-1
j_call: TRBJ2-7
cdr3_aa: CSATGISEQYF

v_call: TRBV29-1
j_call: TRBJ2-3
cdr3_aa: CSVDDTSVRTDTQYF